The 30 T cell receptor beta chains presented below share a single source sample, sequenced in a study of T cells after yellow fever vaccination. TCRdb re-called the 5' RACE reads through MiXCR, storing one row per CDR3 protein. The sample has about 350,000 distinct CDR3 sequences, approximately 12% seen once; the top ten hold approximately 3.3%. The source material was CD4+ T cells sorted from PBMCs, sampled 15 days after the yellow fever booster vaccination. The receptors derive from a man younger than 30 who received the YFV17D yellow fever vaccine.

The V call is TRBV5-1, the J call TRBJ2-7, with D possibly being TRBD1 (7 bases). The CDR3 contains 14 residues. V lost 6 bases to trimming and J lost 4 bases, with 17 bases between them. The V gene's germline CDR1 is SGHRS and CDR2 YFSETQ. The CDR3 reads CASTSEGASYEQYF. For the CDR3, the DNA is TGCGCCAGCACCTCGGAGGGGGCGAGTTACGAGCAGTACTTC. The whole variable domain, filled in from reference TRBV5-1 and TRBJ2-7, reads KAGVTQTPRYLIKTRGQQVTLSCSPISGHRSVSWYQQTPGQGLQFLFEYFSETQRNKGNFPGRFSGRQFSNSRSEMNVSTLELGDSALYLCASTSEGASYEQYFGPGTRLTVT.

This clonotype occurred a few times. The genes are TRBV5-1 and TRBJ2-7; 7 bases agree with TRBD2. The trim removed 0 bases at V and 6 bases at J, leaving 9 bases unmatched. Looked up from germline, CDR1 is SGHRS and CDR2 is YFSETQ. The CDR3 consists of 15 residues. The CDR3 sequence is CASSLGLAGFSEQYF. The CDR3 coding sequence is TGCGCCAGCAGCTTGGGACTAGCTGGATTTTCCGAGCAGTACTTC.

In nucleotides, the CDR3 is TGTGCCACCAGCAGGGACAGGGCGGGGAATGAGCAGTTCTTC. This translates into CATSRDRAGNEQFF. The rearrangement links TRBV15 to TRBJ2-1; 8 nucleotides agree with TRBD1. CDR1 is LNHNV, CDR2 YYDKDF, per germline (reference sequence). The length of the CDR3 is 14 residues. The junction had 5 bases not matched to a gene; V was cut back by 3 bases and J by 7 bases. Combining the CDR3 with reference TRBV15 and TRBJ2-1 gives the whole variable domain DAMVIQNPRYQVTQFGKPVTLSCSQTLNHNVMYWYQQKSSQAPKLLFHYYDKDFNNEADTPDNFQSRRPNTSFCFLDIRSPGLGDTAMYLCATSRDRAGNEQFFGPGTRLTVL.

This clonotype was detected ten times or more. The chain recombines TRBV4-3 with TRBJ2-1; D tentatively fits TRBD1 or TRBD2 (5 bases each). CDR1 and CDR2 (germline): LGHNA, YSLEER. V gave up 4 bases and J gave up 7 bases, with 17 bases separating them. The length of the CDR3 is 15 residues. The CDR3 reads CASSLGDALGNEQFF. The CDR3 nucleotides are TGCGCCAGCAGCCTTGGGGACGCCCTCGGGAATGAGCAGTTCTTC.

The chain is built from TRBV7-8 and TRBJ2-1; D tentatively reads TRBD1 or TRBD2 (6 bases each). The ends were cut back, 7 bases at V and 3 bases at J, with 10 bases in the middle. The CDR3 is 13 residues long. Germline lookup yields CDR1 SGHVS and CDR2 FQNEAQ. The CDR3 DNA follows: TGTGCCAGCAACGGGGGCGACTACAATGAGCAGTTCTTC. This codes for CASNGGDYNEQFF.

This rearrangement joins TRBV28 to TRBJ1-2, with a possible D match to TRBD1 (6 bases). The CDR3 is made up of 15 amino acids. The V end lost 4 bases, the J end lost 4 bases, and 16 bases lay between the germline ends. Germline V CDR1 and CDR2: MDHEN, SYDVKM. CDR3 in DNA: TGTGCCAGCAGTTCCCCGGGGGGGCCTCTCTATGGCTACACCTTC. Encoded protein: CASSSPGGPLYGYTF.

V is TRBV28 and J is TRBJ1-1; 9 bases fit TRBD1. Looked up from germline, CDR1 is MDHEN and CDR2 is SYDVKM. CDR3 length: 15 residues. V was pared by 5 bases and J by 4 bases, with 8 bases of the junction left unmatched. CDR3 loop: CASSTPGTGSTEAFF. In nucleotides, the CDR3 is TGTGCCAGCAGTACCCCCGGGACAGGGAGCACTGAAGCTTTCTTT. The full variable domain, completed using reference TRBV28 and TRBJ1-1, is DVKVTQSSRYLVKRTGEKVFLECVQDMDHENMFWYRQDPGLGLRLIYFSYDVKMKEKGDIPEGYSVSREKKERFSLILESASTNQTSMYLCASSTPGTGSTEAFFGQGTRLTVV.

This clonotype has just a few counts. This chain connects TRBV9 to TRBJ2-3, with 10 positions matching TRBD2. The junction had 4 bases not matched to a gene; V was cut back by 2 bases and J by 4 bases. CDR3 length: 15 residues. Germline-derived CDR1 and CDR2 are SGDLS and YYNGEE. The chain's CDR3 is CASSVLSGGADTQYF. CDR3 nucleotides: TGTGCCAGCAGCGTTCTCAGCGGGGGGGCAGATACGCAGTATTTT.

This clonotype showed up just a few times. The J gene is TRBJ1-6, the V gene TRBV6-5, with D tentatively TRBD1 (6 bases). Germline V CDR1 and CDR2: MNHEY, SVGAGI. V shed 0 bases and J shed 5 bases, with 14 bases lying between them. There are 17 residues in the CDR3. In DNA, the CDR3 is TGTGCCAGCAGTTACTCGACCAGGGGCTCGGATAATTCACCCCTCCACTTT. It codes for CASSYSTRGSDNSPLHF.

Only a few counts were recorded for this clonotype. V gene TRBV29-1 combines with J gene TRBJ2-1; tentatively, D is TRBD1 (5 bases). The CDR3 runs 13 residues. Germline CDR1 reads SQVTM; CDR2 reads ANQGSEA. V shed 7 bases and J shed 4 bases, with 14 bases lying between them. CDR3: CSAKGEPYNEQFF. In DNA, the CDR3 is TGCAGCGCCAAAGGGGAACCATACAATGAGCAGTTCTTC.

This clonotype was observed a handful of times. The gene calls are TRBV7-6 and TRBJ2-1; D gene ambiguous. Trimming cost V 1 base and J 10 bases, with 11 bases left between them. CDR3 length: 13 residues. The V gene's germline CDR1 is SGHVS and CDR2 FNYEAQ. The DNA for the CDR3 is TGTGCCAGCAGCTTAGGGGTCAGCTTGGAGCAGTTCTTC. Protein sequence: CASSLGVSLEQFF.

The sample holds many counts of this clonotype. The CDR3 spells CASSPGLDSSTDTQYF. CDR3 sequence (DNA): TGTGCCAGCAGCCCGGGACTAGACTCTAGCACAGATACGCAGTATTTT. The chain links TRBV5-6 to TRBJ2-3; TRBD2 matches 8 bases. V lost 4 bases to trimming and J lost 0 bases; unmatched junction nucleotides: 7. CDR3 size: 16 residues. Germline V gene lookup returns CDR1 SGHDT and CDR2 YYEEEE.

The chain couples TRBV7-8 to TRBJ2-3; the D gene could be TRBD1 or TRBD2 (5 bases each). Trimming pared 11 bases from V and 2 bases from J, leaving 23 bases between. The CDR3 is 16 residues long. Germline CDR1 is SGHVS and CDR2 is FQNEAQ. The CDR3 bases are TGTGCCGCGTCACCACCCGGGACCGCCTCCACAGATACGCAGTATTTT. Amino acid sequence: CAASPPGTASTDTQYF.

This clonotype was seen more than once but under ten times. The CDR3 protein is CATSASARDPDNYGYTF. The CDR3 bases are TGTGCCACCAGTGCCTCAGCCCGGGACCCGGATAACTATGGCTACACCTTC. The V gene is TRBV24-1, the J gene TRBJ1-2; D is perhaps TRBD1 (5 bases). Germline V lookup: CDR1 KGHDR, CDR2 SFDVKD. This CDR3 comprises 17 residues. Deletions cut 5 bases from V and 1 base from J, with 19 bases between.

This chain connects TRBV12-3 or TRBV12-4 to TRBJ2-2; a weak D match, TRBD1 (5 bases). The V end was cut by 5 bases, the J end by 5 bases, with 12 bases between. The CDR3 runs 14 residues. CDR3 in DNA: TGTGCCAGCAGTCCAGACAGTTGGACCGGGGAGCTGTTTTTT. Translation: CASSPDSWTGELFF.

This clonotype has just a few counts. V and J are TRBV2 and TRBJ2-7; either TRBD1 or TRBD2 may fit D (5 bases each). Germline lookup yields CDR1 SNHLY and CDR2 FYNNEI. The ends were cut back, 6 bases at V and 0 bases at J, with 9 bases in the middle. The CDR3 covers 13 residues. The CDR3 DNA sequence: TGTGCCAGCAGCGGGACGGGCTCCTACGAGCAGTACGTC. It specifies CASSGTGSYEQYV.

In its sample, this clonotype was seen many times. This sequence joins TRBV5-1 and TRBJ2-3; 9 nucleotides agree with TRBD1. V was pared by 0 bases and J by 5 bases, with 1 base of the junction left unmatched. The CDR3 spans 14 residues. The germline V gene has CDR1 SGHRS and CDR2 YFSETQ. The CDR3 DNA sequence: TGCGCCAGCAGCTTGGGACAGGGGGGAGATACGCAGTATTTT. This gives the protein CASSLGQGGDTQYF. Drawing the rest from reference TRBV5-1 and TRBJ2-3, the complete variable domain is KAGVTQTPRYLIKTRGQQVTLSCSPISGHRSVSWYQQTPGQGLQFLFEYFSETQRNKGNFPGRFSGRQFSNSRSEMNVSTLELGDSALYLCASSLGQGGDTQYFGPGTRLTVL.

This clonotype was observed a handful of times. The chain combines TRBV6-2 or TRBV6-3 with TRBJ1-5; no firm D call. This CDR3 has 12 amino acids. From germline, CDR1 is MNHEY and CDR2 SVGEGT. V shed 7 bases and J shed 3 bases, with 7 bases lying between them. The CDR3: CASTDPNQPQHF. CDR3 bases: TGTGCCAGCACGGACCCCAATCAGCCCCAGCATTTT.

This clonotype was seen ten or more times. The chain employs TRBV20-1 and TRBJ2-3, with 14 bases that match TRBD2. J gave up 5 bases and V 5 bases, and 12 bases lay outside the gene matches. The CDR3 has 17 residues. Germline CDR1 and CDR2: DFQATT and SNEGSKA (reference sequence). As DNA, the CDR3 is TGCAGTGCTCCAAACCCTCAGACTAGCGGGAGGGGAGATACGCAGTATTTT. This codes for CSAPNPQTSGRGDTQYF.

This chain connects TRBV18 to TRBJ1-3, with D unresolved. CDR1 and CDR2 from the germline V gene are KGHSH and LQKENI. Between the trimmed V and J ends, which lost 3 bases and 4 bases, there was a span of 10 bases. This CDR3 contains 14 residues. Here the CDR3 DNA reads TGTGCCAGCTCACCCCGAGCATTAGGAAACACCATATATTTT. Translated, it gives CASSPRALGNTIYF.

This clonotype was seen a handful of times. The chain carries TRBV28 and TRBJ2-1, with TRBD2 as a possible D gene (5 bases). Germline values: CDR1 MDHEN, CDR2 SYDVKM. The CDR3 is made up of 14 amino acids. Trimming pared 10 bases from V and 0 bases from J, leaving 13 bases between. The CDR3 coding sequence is TGTGCCACGGAGGTCGGCCGCTCCTACAATGAGCAGTTCTTC. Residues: CATEVGRSYNEQFF.

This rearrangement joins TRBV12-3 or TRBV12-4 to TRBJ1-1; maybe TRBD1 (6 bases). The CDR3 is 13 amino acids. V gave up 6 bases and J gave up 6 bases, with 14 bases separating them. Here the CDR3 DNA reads TGTGCCAGCAGCAACAGGGTTCCCCCTGAAGCTTTCTTT. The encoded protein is CASSNRVPPEAFF.

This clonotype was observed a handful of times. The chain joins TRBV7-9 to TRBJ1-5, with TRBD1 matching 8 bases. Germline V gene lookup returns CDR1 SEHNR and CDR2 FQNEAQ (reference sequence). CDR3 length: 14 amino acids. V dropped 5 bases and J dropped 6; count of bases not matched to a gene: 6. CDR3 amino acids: CASSQQGVGQPQHF. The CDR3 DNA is TGTGCCAGCAGCCAACAGGGGGTTGGTCAGCCCCAGCATTTT.

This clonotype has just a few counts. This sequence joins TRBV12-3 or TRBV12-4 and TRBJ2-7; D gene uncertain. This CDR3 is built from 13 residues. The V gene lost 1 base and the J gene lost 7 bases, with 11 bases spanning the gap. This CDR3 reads CASSLGAGREQYV. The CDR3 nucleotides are TGTGCCAGCAGTTTAGGGGCAGGAAGAGAGCAGTACGTC.

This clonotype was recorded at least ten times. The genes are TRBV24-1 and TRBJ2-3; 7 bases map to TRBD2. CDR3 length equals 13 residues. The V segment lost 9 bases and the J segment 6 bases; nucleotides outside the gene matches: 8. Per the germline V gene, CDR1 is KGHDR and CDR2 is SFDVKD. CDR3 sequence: CATAGTTGDTQYF. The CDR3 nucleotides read TGTGCCACCGCCGGGACTACCGGGGATACGCAGTATTTT.

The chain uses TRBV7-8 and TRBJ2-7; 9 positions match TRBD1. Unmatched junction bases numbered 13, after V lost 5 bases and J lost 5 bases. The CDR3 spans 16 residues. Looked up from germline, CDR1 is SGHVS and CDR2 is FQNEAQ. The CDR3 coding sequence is TGTGCCAGCAGCCCCCGCCGGGACAGGGTATGGGACGAGCAGTACTTC. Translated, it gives CASSPRRDRVWDEQYF.

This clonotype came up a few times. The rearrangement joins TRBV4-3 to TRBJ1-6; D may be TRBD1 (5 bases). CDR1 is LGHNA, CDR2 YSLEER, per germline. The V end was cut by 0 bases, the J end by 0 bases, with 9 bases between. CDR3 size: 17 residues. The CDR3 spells CASSQDPGRSYNSPLHF. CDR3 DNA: TGCGCCAGCAGCCAAGATCCGGGGCGCTCCTATAATTCACCCCTCCACTTT.

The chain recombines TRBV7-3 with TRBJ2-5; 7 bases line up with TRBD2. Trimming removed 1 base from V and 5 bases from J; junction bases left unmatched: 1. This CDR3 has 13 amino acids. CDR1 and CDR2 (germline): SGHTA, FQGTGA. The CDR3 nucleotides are TGTGCCAGCAGCTTAAGTAGCGGGGAGACCCAGTACTTC. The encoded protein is CASSLSSGETQYF.

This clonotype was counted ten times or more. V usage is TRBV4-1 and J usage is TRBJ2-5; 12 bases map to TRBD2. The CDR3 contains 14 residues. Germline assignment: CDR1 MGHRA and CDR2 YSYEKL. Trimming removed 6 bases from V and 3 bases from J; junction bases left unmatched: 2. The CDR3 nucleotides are TGCGCCAGCAGTCGGACTAGCGGGGAAGAGACCCAGTACTTC. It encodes CASSRTSGEETQYF.

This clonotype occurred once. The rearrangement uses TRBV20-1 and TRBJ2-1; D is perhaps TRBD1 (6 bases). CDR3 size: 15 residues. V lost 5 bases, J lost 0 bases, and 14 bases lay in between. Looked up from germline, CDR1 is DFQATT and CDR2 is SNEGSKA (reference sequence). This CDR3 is CSAGTGILSYNEQFF. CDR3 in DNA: TGCAGTGCTGGCACAGGGATCCTCTCCTACAATGAGCAGTTCTTC.